The 16 T cell receptor beta chains listed next were all sequenced from one sample in a study of blood T cell repertoires in COVID-19. The method was immunoSEQ multiplex PCR; TCRdb's version includes in-frame clones alone and lacks a portion of them. This sample has over 85,000 clones, with approximately 86% found just once. Sequenced material: peripheral blood. These receptors were collected from a woman between 45 and 65 years old with COVID-19, enrolled during active disease.

The rearrangement joins TRBV19 to TRBJ2-2; 9 positions match TRBD1. The CDR3 is made up of 14 amino acids. The germline V gene encodes CDR1 LNHDA and CDR2 SQIVND (reference sequence). The V segment lost 11 bases and the J segment 0 bases; nucleotides outside the gene matches: 4. CDR3 amino acids: CAGGQGANTGELFF. CDR3 nucleotide sequence: TGTGCCGGGGGACAGGGAGCGAACACCGGGGAGCTGTTTTTT.

V gene TRBV20-1 combines with J gene TRBJ1-2; a weak D match, TRBD1 (6 bases). This CDR3 has 13 residues. The germline V gene encodes CDR1 DFQATT and CDR2 SNEGSKA (reference sequence). V was cut by 3 bases and J by 5 bases, with 13 bases left in between. CDR3 DNA sequence: TGCAGTGCTAGTCCACAGGGAGGGTATGGCTACACCTTC. Translated, it gives CSASPQGGYGYTF.

The genes are TRBV30 and TRBJ1-3; D possibly corresponds to TRBD1 (5 bases). Germline V gives CDR1 GTSNPN, CDR2 SVGIG (reference sequence). This CDR3 comprises 14 residues. Deletions cut 2 bases from V and 2 bases from J, with 10 bases between. The DNA for the CDR3 is TGTGCCTGGAGTACCGGGGGAACTGGAAACACCATATATTTT. This gives the protein CAWSTGGTGNTIYF. Complete variable domain (other parts from reference TRBV30 and TRBJ1-3): SQTIHQWPATLVQPVGSPLSLECTVEGTSNPNLYWYRQAAGRGLQLLFYSVGIGQISSEVPQNLSASRPQDRQFILSSKKLLLSDSGFYLCAWSTGGTGNTIYFGEGSWLTVV.

The chain links TRBV19 to TRBJ1-2, with D possibly being TRBD1 (6 bases). V was shortened by 4 bases and J by 7 bases, with 16 bases between the two germline ends. The CDR3 runs 14 residues. Germline V gene data show CDR1 as LNHDA and CDR2 as SQIVND (reference sequence). The CDR3 is CASSTAPGAGGYTF. The CDR3 DNA is TGTGCCAGTAGTACGGCTCCAGGGGCCGGTGGCTACACCTTC.

V gene TRBV11-2 combines with J gene TRBJ2-5; perhaps TRBD1 as D (6 bases). Germline CDR1 SGHAT, CDR2 FQNNGV. V dropped 2 bases and J dropped 4 bases, with 23 bases sitting between them. This CDR3 region has 18 residues. As DNA, the CDR3 is TGTGCCAGCAGCTTAACCGAAACAGGGCCCTCTTTGTCAGAGACCCAGTACTTC. It yields the protein CASSLTETGPSLSETQYF.

The chain carries TRBV29-1 and TRBJ2-5, with D perhaps matching TRBD1 (6 bases). This CDR3 contains 12 residues. V was shortened by 8 bases and J by 3 bases, with 13 bases between the two germline ends. Germline CDR1 SQVTM, CDR2 ANQGSEA. The CDR3 DNA reads as TGCAGCTTCAGGACAGCCGAAGAGACCCAGTACTTC. Translating it yields CSFRTAEETQYF.

The V gene is TRBV21-1, the J gene TRBJ2-5; no DNA check was done on the table's D call, TRBD1. TRBV21-1 corresponds to a pseudogene. The CDR3 extends over 15 amino acids. The CDR3 loop is CASSPQMSGLETQYF. The CDR3 nucleotides are TGTGCCAGCAGTCCACAAATGTCAGGGTTGGAGACCCAGTACTTC.

The V and J genes are TRBV6-2 or TRBV6-3 and TRBJ2-1; no firm D call. This CDR3 contains 11 residues. The germline CDR1 and CDR2 sequences are MNHEY and SVGEGT. V gave up 2 bases and J gave up 7 bases, with 3 bases separating them. The CDR3 reads CASSYTNEQFF. CDR3 nucleotide sequence: TGTGCCAGCAGTTACACAAATGAGCAGTTCTTC.

This sequence joins TRBV7-9 and TRBJ1-1, with TRBD1 identical over 7 bases. The CDR3 extends over 14 amino acids. Germline assignment: CDR1 SEHNR and CDR2 FQNEAQ (reference sequence). The V segment lost 3 bases and the J segment 3 bases; nucleotides outside the gene matches: 4. In DNA form, the CDR3 reads TGTGCCAGCAGCTTCCGACAGGGCCACACTGAAGCTTTCTTT. Translated: CASSFRQGHTEAFF.

J is TRBJ1-6 and V is TRBV28; D remains unclear. Germline V gene data show CDR1 as MDHEN and CDR2 as SYDVKM. Deletions cut 1 base from V and 9 bases from J, with 10 bases between. This CDR3 has 14 residues. The CDR3 nucleotides read TGTGCCAGCAGTTTATTAAGCCCCCCTTCACCCCTCCACTTT. Amino acid sequence: CASSLLSPPSPLHF.

This chain links TRBV2 with TRBJ1-1; 7 nucleotides align to TRBD1. The CDR3 loop spans 14 amino acids. Germline V lookup: CDR1 SNHLY, CDR2 FYNNEI. V was clipped by 6 bases and J by 0 bases; unmatched bases: 4. In DNA, the CDR3 is TGTGCCAGCAGAGACACAGGGGTGAACACTGAAGCTTTCTTT. This encodes CASRDTGVNTEAFF.

The chain employs TRBV5-1 and TRBJ1-1, with D unresolved. Germline CDR1 reads SGHRS; CDR2 reads YFSETQ. V was shortened by 7 bases and J by 3 bases, with 16 bases between the two germline ends. The CDR3 has 14 residues. The CDR3 reads CASGKVRADTEAFF. The CDR3 coding sequence is TGCGCCAGCGGAAAGGTGAGGGCGGACACTGAAGCTTTCTTT. Filled out from reference TRBV5-1 and TRBJ1-1, the complete variable domain reads KAGVTQTPRYLIKTRGQQVTLSCSPISGHRSVSWYQQTPGQGLQFLFEYFSETQRNKGNFPGRFSGRQFSNSRSEMNVSTLELGDSALYLCASGKVRADTEAFFGQGTRLTVV.

Here the CDR3 reads CASRIGGQNTGELFF. The CDR3 coding sequence is TGTGCCAGCAGAATCGGGGGGCAGAACACCGGGGAGCTGTTTTTT. The chain uses TRBV27 and TRBJ2-2; a weak D match, TRBD2 (7 bases). CDR3 size: 15 residues. The germline gives CDR1 MNHEY, CDR2 SMNVEV (reference sequence). Deletions cut 6 bases from V and 1 base from J, with 12 bases between.

This clone came up a few times. The chain combines TRBV18 with TRBJ2-2, with 8 bases matching TRBD2. Losses at the gene ends were 2 bases for V and 4 bases for J; bases not matched to a gene: 3. Germline CDR1 is KGHSH and CDR2 is LQKENI. This CDR3 has 15 amino acids. The CDR3 region has the DNA TGTGCCAGCTCACCAGAAGCGGGGGTCACCGGGGAGCTGTTTTTT. Translation gives CASSPEAGVTGELFF.

J is TRBJ2-2 and V is TRBV19; D gene unclear. The CDR3 totals 12 residues. With 3 bases removed from V and 5 bases from J, the gap between germline ends came to 4 bases. CDR1 is LNHDA and CDR2 is SQIVND in the germline V gene (reference sequence). The CDR3: CASSIITGELFF. CDR3 sequence (DNA): TGTGCCAGTAGTATTATTACCGGGGAGCTGTTTTTT.

The J gene is TRBJ2-7, the V gene TRBV6-5; possibly TRBD2 for D (6 bases). V dropped 5 bases and J dropped 3 bases, with 17 bases sitting between them. The CDR3 totals 15 residues. The germline V gene has CDR1 MNHEY and CDR2 SVGAGI. CDR3 nucleotide sequence: TGTGCCAGCAGTCGCGCGGGGATATCCCTCTACGAGCAGTACTTC. Translating gives CASSRAGISLYEQYF.